This T cell receptor (beta chain) is from a study of cytomegalovirus exposure and HLA in healthy donors. Whole-study results and caveats: In terms of immune exposure information, only CMV serostatus was available. The classifier was said to identify cytomegalovirus status with high specificity and sensitivity. Some V segments could not be told apart, so they were left out, TRBV6-2 and TRBV6-3 among them.

Primers included in the PCR were 60 Vbeta and 13 Jbeta primers. Profiled with immunoSEQ multiplex PCR; TCRdb holds only in-frame clones, not every one. The sample yields 100,000 or so clones, 75% to 90% seen once. Of note for this clone: What it recognizes is unknown.

CDR1 is SGHDT, CDR2 YYEEEE, per germline. V gave up 2 bases and J gave up 0 bases; unmatched junction bases: 7. This CDR3 contains 19 residues. Sequencing was carried out using PBMCs. This rearrangement joins TRBV5-6 to TRBJ2-3; TRBD2 matches at 15 bases. This sequence was found in a man aged 25-40 years in good health and CMV-seropositive. The CDR3 protein is CASSFLGTSGGISTDTQYF. DNA of the CDR3: TGTGCCAGCAGCTTCCTCGGGACTAGCGGGGGGATTAGCACAGATACGCAGTATTTT.